This T cell receptor (beta chain) derives from a study of siplizumab effects on memory and regulatory T cells. The data were produced by immunoSEQ multiplex PCR, yet TCRdb's version contains in-frame clones alone and is incomplete. The sample has approximately 94,000 clones; roughly 96% are singletons. This CDR3 has 14 residues. Germline values: CDR1 GTSNPN, CDR2 SVGIG (reference sequence). The ends were cut back, 0 bases at V and 7 bases at J, with 10 bases in the middle. The sample comprised naive CD4+ T cells sorted from blood. This chain joins TRBV30 and TRBJ1-6; D not certain. The sequence came from a human donor in good health. The CDR3 loop is CAWSVYLENSPLHF. In DNA form, the CDR3 reads TGTGCCTGGAGTGTCTATCTCGAGAATTCACCCCTCCACTTT.